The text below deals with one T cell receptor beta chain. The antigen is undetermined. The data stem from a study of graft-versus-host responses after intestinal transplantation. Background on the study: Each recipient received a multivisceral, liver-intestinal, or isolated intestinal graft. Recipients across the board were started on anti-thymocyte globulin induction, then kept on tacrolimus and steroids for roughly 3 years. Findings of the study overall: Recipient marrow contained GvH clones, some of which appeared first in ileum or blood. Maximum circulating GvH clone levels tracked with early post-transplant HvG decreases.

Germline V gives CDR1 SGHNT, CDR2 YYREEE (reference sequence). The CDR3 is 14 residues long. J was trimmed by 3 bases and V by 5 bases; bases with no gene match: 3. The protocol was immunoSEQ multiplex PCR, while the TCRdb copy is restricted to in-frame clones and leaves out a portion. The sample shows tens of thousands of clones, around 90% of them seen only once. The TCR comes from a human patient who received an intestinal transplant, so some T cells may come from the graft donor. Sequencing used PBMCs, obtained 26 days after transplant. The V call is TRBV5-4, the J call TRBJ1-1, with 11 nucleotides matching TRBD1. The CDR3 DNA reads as TGTGCCAGCAGTAAGGACAGGGGGCACACTGAAGCTTTCTTT. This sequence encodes CASSKDRGHTEAFF.